The source of this T cell receptor (beta chain) is a study of blood T cell repertoires in COVID-19. Study-level information: Acute and convalescent COVID-19 specimens originated in the United States, Italy and Spain.

Assay: immunoSEQ multiplex PCR; the TCRdb copy retains only in-frame clones and omits some. The sample shows over 200,000 clones, around 86% of them seen only once. Cohort assignment relied on participant-reported clinical history. Two consecutive negative NP/OP PCR tests, clearance, or resolved symptoms defined Cohort 3 recovery. The sample consisted of PBMCs or T cells enriched from blood (not recorded which). The TCR was taken from a man younger than 30 who had recovered from COVID-19.

The CDR3 here is CASSQVRTGVGYTF. CDR3 nucleotide sequence: TGCGCCAGCAGCCAAGTTCGTACAGGGGTTGGCTACACCTTC. V and J are TRBV4-1 and TRBJ1-2, with 7 bases identical to TRBD1. Trimming cost V 1 base and J 7 bases; bases outside gene matches: 6. The length of the CDR3 is 14 residues. Germline V gene sequence: CDR1 MGHRA, CDR2 YSYEKL.